This T cell receptor (beta chain) was identified in a study of blood T cell repertoires in COVID-19. Whole-study context: Nucleic acid was either cDNA or gDNA, and it came from T cells, B-cell-depleted T cells, or PBMCs.

Generated by immunoSEQ multiplex PCR, the TCRdb table keeps only in-frame clones and is missing some. The sample contains about 280,000 clones, approximately 85% of which appear only once. This CDR3 is built from 15 residues. Germline lookup yields CDR1 MNHEY and CDR2 SMNVEV (reference sequence). With V trimmed by 3 bases and J by 6 bases, 7 bases remained unmatched. The chain joins TRBV27 to TRBJ2-7, with 11 bases identical to TRBD1. The sample was peripheral blood. The TCR was taken from a man between 45 and 60 years old with active or convalescent COVID-19. CDR3: CASSLVGQGAGEQYF. The CDR3 bases are TGTGCCAGCAGTTTGGTCGGACAGGGGGCGGGCGAGCAGTACTTC.